These 5 T cell receptor beta chains came from one sample sequenced in a study of T cell responses to AZD1222 COVID-19 vaccine. Measured with immunoSEQ multiplex PCR; TCRdb has only the in-frame clones, and not every one. Here the sample spans around 140,000 clones, 90% to 95% being singletons. The sample in question was peripheral blood, obtained 28 days after the second AZD1222 dose. These receptors were collected from an adult who received the AZD1222 COVID-19 vaccine.

The chain combines TRBV5-5 with TRBJ2-2; TRBD2 aligns across 12 bases. Germline-derived CDR1 and CDR2 are SGHKS and YYEKEE (reference sequence). The CDR3 contains 15 residues. J was trimmed by 6 bases and V by 4 bases; bases with no gene match: 4. The CDR3, as DNA: TGTGCCAGCAGCACAGGGACTAGCGGGTCCGGGGAGCTGTTTTTT. Translation: CASSTGTSGSGELFF.

J is TRBJ2-3 and V is TRBV4-1; D is possibly TRBD2 (6 bases). The V gene's germline CDR1 is MGHRA and CDR2 YSYEKL. This CDR3 has 13 amino acids. The V gene lost 1 base and the J gene lost 4 bases, with 6 bases spanning the gap. This CDR3 is CASSQGEADTQYF. The CDR3 nucleotides read TGCGCCAGCAGCCAAGGGGAGGCAGATACGCAGTATTTT.

The chain recombines TRBV7-9 with TRBJ1-4; a weak D match, TRBD1 (6 bases). The CDR3 sequence is 13 residues long. The V gene lost 5 bases and the J gene lost 7 bases, with 11 bases spanning the gap. The germline CDR1 and CDR2 sequences are SEHNR and FQNEAQ (reference sequence). Here the CDR3 reads CASSGRGTEKLFF. In DNA form, the CDR3 reads TGTGCCAGCAGCGGCAGGGGTACTGAAAAACTGTTTTTT.

The V gene is TRBV10-3, the J gene TRBJ2-1, with TRBD2 identical over 13 bases. V trimming: 6 bases; J trimming: 6 bases; junction bases outside the gene matches: 5. CDR3 length equals 15 residues. The germline V gene encodes CDR1 ENHRY and CDR2 SYGVKD. The CDR3 DNA reads TGTGCCATCAGAACCGGGACTAGCGGGGCCAATGAGCAGTTCTTC. Amino acid sequence: CAIRTGTSGANEQFF.

This chain uses TRBV7-9 with TRBJ2-2, with 11 positions matching TRBD2. After removal of 6 bases from V and 6 bases from J, the junction contained 6 bases not matched to a gene. The CDR3 is 15 amino acids. In germline, CDR1 is SEHNR, CDR2 FQNEAQ (reference sequence). CDR3 protein: CASSVRTSGSGELFF. The CDR3 coding sequence is TGTGCCAGCAGTGTCCGGACTAGCGGGTCCGGGGAGCTGTTTTTT.